This is a list of T cell receptor beta chains from one sample in a study of CXCR3-negative and CXCR3-positive naive CD8 T cells. Reanalyzing the 5' RACE reads, TCRdb keeps one entry per CDR3 protein, without DNA. The sample table includes 5,500 to 6,000 distinct CDR3 sequences. The specimen sequenced was naive CXCR3- CD8+ T cells from blood. The receptor source for this set is a human donor in good health. Some clones in this sample may be carry-over from other donors' samples. The CDR3 runs from the conserved cysteine through the conserved F or W. The order of the fields is J gene, V gene, clone size, CDR3 protein. Where a row states a size, it is once, few, many or the class of an expanded clone; other rows omit it.

J: TRBJ2-1
V: TRBV29-1
size: .
CDR3: CRIVGLAGGYSYNEQFF

J: TRBJ2-5
V: TRBV25-1
size: medium-sized
CDR3: CASSGGSFETQYF

J: TRBJ1-3
V: TRBV6-5
size: .
CDR3: CASSYSTGGAGNTIYF

J: TRBJ2-1
V: TRBV19
size: medium-sized
CDR3: CASSMVRGLEQFF

J: TRBJ2-3
V: TRBV29-1
size: .
CDR3: CSVLQGARTDTQYF

J: TRBJ2-7
V: TRBV2
size: .
CDR3: CASSEVTSLAYEQYF

J: TRBJ2-5
V: TRBV9
size: .
CDR3: CASSVGGGDTETQYF

J: TRBJ2-7
V: TRBV29-1
size: medium-sized
CDR3: CSVEDEGQVSYEQYF

J: TRBJ2-4
V: TRBV5-1
size: medium-sized
CDR3: CASSLGSELNF

J: TRBJ1-2
V: TRBV29-1
size: medium-sized
CDR3: CSVEDRSYGYTF

J: TRBJ1-1
V: TRBV29-1
size: medium-sized
CDR3: CSVEDPLSAEAFF

J: TRBJ2-1
V: TRBV14
size: .
CDR3: CASSQVGTLSYNEQFF

J: TRBJ1-2
V: TRBV12-3/TRBV12-4
size: .
CDR3: CASSSPGQGEGYTF

J: TRBJ1-2
V: TRBV2
size: medium-sized
CDR3: CASSVGQGAYGYTF

J: TRBJ2-1
V: TRBV25-1
size: medium-sized
CDR3: CASSGPKNSYNEQFF

J: TRBJ1-1
V: TRBV29-1
size: .
CDR3: CSVVGNTEAFF

J: TRBJ1-2
V: TRBV5-1
size: medium-sized
CDR3: CASSLAPDRAVFGYTF

J: TRBJ2-1
V: TRBV9
size: .
CDR3: CASSEGLPYNEQFF

J: TRBJ2-1
V: TRBV7-7
size: .
CDR3: CASSRTSGSSYNEQFF

J: TRBJ2-2
V: TRBV24-1
size: .
CDR3: CATSDYQGANTGELFF

J: TRBJ2-1
V: TRBV7-6
size: .
CDR3: CASSLSGGLYNEQFF

J: TRBJ2-4
V: TRBV9
size: medium-sized
CDR3: CASSVGGAEGNIQYF

J: TRBJ1-6
V: TRBV6-2/TRBV6-3
size: .
CDR3: CASSFIPQGPRALHF

J: TRBJ2-2
V: TRBV29-1
size: .
CDR3: CSDATGYTGELFF

J: TRBJ2-3
V: TRBV2
size: medium-sized
CDR3: CASIGTRRTDTQYF

J: TRBJ1-2
V: TRBV20-1
size: medium-sized
CDR3: CSARGGTDYGYTF

J: TRBJ2-3
V: TRBV7-2
size: medium-sized
CDR3: CASSQRLAGDTQYF

J: TRBJ2-4
V: TRBV21-1
size: .
CDR3: CASSKPRGDKHIQYF

J: TRBJ2-3
V: TRBV5-1
size: .
CDR3: CASSSVLAGDTDTQYF

J: TRBJ2-3
V: TRBV7-2
size: .
CDR3: CASSPGTSGTDTQYF

J: TRBJ2-1
V: TRBV30
size: medium-sized
CDR3: CAWSVSGNNEQFF

J: TRBJ2-7
V: TRBV7-2
size: .
CDR3: CASSLGTSTTYEQYF

J: TRBJ2-1
V: TRBV13
size: .
CDR3: CASRTGYQYNEQFF

J: TRBJ2-7
V: TRBV23-1
size: .
CDR3: CAGPGEAIYEQYF

J: TRBJ1-1
V: TRBV29-1
size: medium-sized
CDR3: CSVFPGPLTEAFF

J: TRBJ1-5
V: TRBV12-3/TRBV12-4
size: .
CDR3: CASSLGTQYSNQPQHF